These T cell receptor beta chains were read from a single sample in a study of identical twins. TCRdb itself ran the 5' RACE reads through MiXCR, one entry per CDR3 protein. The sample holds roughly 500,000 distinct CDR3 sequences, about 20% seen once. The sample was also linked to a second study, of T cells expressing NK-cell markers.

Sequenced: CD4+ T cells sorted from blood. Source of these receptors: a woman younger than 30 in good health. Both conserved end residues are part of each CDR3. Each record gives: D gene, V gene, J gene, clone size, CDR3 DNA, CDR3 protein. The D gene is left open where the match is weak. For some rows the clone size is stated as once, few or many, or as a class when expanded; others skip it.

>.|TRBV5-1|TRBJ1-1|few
TGCGCCAGCAGCTTGAGGGACACCCAAGCCCATTGGGATATGAACACTGAAGCTTTCTTT
CASSLRDTQAHWDMNTEAFF
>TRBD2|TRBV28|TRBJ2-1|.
TGTGCCAGCAGTTTTGCGACTAGCGGGAGAAACCATGAGCAGTTCTTC
CASSFATSGRNHEQFF
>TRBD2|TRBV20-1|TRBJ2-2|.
TGCAGTGCTAGAGCCACCGGGAGACTAGCGGGGGCAACGCGGGCGGGGGAGCTGTTTTTT
CSARATGRLAGATRAGELFF
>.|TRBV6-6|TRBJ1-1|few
TGTGCCAGCAGTACCCATCGTCCCACTGAAGCTTTCTTT
CASSTHRPTEAFF
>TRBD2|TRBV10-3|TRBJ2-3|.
TGTGCCATCAGTGAGTCGATAACGGCTAGCGGGAGGGCGAAAGATACGCAGTATTTT
CAISESITASGRAKDTQYF
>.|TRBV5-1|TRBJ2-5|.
TGCGCCAGCAGGTTCGCGCCGGCTGAAGAGACCCAGTACTTC
CASRFAPAEETQYF
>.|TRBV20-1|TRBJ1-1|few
TGCAGTGCTAGAGAACCGAACACTGAAGCTTTCTTT
CSAREPNTEAFF
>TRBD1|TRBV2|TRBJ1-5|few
TGTGCCAGCAGTGCATTAACAGGGGGCCTCAATCAGCCCCAGCATTTT
CASSALTGGLNQPQHF
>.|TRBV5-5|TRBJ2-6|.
TGTGCCAGCAGCGAAACAGCGACCTCTGGGGCCAACGTCCTGACTTTC
CASSETATSGANVLTF
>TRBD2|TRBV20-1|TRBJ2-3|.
TGCAGTTTTACTAGCGGTAACACAGATACGCAGTATTTT
CSFTSGNTDTQYF
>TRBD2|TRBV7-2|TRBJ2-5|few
TGTGCCAGCAGCTCGGGACTAGCGGCCATCCAAGAGACCCAGTACTTC
CASSSGLAAIQETQYF
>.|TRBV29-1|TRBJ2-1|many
TGCAGCGTATCAGGGGACTCCTACAATGAGCAGTTCTTC
CSVSGDSYNEQFF
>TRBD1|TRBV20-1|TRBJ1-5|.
TGCAGTGCCGCACGACAGGGACAGCCCCAGCATTTT
CSAARQGQPQHF
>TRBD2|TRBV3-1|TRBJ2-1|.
TGTGCCAGCAGCCCCCTACTAGCGGTAGCCTACAATGAGCAGTTCTTC
CASSPLLAVAYNEQFF
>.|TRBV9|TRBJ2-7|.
TGTGCCAGCAGCTCAACGGCCTTACCCCACGAGCAGTACTTC
CASSSTALPHEQYF
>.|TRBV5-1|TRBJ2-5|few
TGCGCCAGCAGCTTGAATCCGCCAACGACGCAGACCCAGTACTTC
CASSLNPPTTQTQYF
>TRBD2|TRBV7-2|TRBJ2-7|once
TGTGCCAGCAGCGCGTCCAGCGGGAGTCTCTTGTACTTC
CASSASSGSLLYF
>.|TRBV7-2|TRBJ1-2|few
TGTGCCAGCAGCTTGGATCAGGGAGCTTATGGCTACACCTTC
CASSLDQGAYGYTF
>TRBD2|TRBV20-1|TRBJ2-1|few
TGCAGTGCTAGAGGCGTGACTAGCGGGAGGGCCAATGAGCAGTTCTTC
CSARGVTSGRANEQFF
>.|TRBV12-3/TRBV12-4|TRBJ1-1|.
TGTGCCAGCAGCAGGGACCTATTGTCTGAAGCTTTCTTT
CASSRDLLSEAFF
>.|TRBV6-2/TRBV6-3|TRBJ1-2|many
TGTGCCACCACGTCCGGCTACACCTTC
CATTSGYTF
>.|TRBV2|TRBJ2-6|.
TGTGCCAGTGAAAATCCGGACAGCCCATTCTACTCTGGGGCCAACGTCCTGACTTTC
CASENPDSPFYSGANVLTF
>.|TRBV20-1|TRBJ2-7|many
TGCAGTGCCCCAGCCGGGACTCTTTACGAGCAGTACTTC
CSAPAGTLYEQYF
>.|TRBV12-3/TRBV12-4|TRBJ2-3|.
TGTGCCAGCAGATCAAATCCTAGCAGTGCAGATACGCAGTATTTT
CASRSNPSSADTQYF
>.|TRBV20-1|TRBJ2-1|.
TGCAGTGCTAATGGGGTTAATGGGAATGAGCAGTTCTTC
CSANGVNGNEQFF
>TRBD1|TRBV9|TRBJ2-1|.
TGTGCCAGCAGCCCCCGGACAGGGGGCCATTACAATGAGCAGTTCTTC
CASSPRTGGHYNEQFF
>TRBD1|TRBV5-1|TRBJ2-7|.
TGCGCCAGCAGCTTGGATGGGACAGGAGCCTACGAGCAGTACTTC
CASSLDGTGAYEQYF
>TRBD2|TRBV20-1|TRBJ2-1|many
TGCAGTGCTAGACTAGCGGGATCCTCCTACAATGAGCAGTTCTTC
CSARLAGSSYNEQFF
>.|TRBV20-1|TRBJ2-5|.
TGCAGTGCTAGAGTAGGGCCTTGGGAGACCCAGTACTTC
CSARVGPWETQYF
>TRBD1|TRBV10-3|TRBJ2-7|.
TGTGCCATCAGTGACCTTACAGGGGGCTCCTACGAGCAGTACTTC
CAISDLTGGSYEQYF
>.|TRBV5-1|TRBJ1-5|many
TGCGCCAGCAGCTTGGTAGGGGGTGATCAGCCCCAGCATTTT
CASSLVGGDQPQHF
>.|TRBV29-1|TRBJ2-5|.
TGCAGCGCAATGATTACCCAAGAGACCCAGTACTTC
CSAMITQETQYF
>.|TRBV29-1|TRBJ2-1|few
TGCAGCGTTGAGGCTCAGACCTACAATGAGCAGTTCTTC
CSVEAQTYNEQFF